This TCR beta chain was identified during a study of T-cell reconstitution after alpha-beta-depleted transplantation in children listed by TCRdb under 2016. Study-wide context: T-cell immune reconstitution after TCRalphabeta/CD19-depleted allogeneic hematopoietic cell transplantation in children was quantitatively tracked in the study by means of TCR repertoire profiling.

The treatment or condition label, read with the paper, signifies: allogeneic hematopoietic cell transplantation with graft depleted of TCRalphabeta T cells and CD19 B cells. TCRalphabeta/CD19-depleted allogeneic hematopoietic cell grafts were given to the transplant recipients, all of whom were children. This clonotype has a count of ten or more. Its antigen specificity is not known. Base-call qualities are not available, and no considerably larger clone is one nucleotide away. Results the study describes overall, beyond this receptor: In some patients, the high TCRbeta diversity seen at day 60 was put down to recipient T cells and intrathymic progenitors that had survived conditioning. Hyperexpanded clone frequencies declined over subsequent months; after one year, T-cell counts and TCRbeta diversity were mostly attributed to newly produced T cells. Apparently early alphabetaT-cell count recovery about two months after transplant reportedly relied on only several hundred rapidly expanded clones derived from non-depleted graft cells.

The receptor library was made with PCR. The listed sequencing device is Illumina HiSeq 2500. TCR library preparation used molecular barcoding, with unique molecular identifiers applied to normalize quantification of the TCRbeta repertoire. TCRdb ran its own pipeline on the public reads, namely fastp trimming at Q25 and MiXCR clone calling, and kept in-frame beta chains. CDR3 protein duplicates are merged, each entry listing the most common genes and DNA. The sample yields about 600,000 distinct CDR3 sequences; approximately 22% were counted once. 13% to 15% of the sample is held by the ten biggest clonotypes. Sequences were derived from PBMCs, mostly from graft donor cells, sampled 360 days after TCRalphabeta/CD19-depleted stem cell transplant. This clonotype originated in a boy younger than two who had a stem cell transplant for acute myeloid leukemia, so the T cells may come from the graft donor.

The CDR3 is CSATLGPTGYEQYF. The base sequence is TGCAGCGCCACCCTTGGGCCCACAGGGTACGAGCAGTACTTC. The sequence is built from TRBV29-1 and TRBJ2-7; TRBD1 is a possible D gene, resting on 6 matching bases. V and J are truncated by 7 bases and 4 bases respectively, leaving an intervening sequence of 20 bases. From the cysteine up to the phenylalanine, the CDR3 has a length of 14 residues. The DNA shown is the 42-base CDR3, in frame from base 1. In the germline V gene, CDR1 corresponds to SQVTM and CDR2 to ANQGSEA.